The clone carrying this TCR beta chain was counted only a few times. This CDR3 contains 14 residues. In germline, CDR1 is SGDLS, CDR2 YYNGEE. V gave up 4 bases and J gave up 3 bases; unmatched junction bases: 3. This sample stems from a study of cytomegalovirus exposure and HLA in healthy donors. Use of 60 Vbeta and 13 Jbeta primers characterized the PCR. The data were produced by immunoSEQ multiplex PCR, yet TCRdb's version contains in-frame clones alone and is incomplete. The table includes about 130,000 clones, about three quarters detected once. The sample consisted of PBMCs. The gene calls are TRBV9 and TRBJ1-2; 10 bases match TRBD1. The receptor comes from a woman under 30 in good health and CMV-seronegative. CDR3 in amino acids: CASSPGQGYYGYTF. In DNA form, the CDR3 reads TGTGCCAGCAGCCCGGGACAGGGGTACTATGGCTACACCTTC.